This TCR beta chain emerged from a study of tumor and adjacent non-tumor tissue in lung cancer. Study details: Approximately 4 million productive TCRbeta reads were obtained per sample on average. Notes on the study in general: Top 100 clones took a larger repertoire share in normal lung. TCR diversity was significantly greater in tumor than normal lung tissue.

The template was RNA from unsorted bulk tissue. About this clonotype itself: What it binds is not known. Germline is not matched at one junction end, which may reflect a read error.

The library came from three nested PCR rounds adapted from ARM-PCR protocols. TCRdb re-analysed the multiplex PCR reads in MiXCR, keeping a single row per CDR3 protein. The sample contains around 120,000 distinct CDR3 sequences, about 66% of which appear only once. Sequencing used lung tumor tissue. This receptor was identified in a man aged 25-40 years with non-small cell lung cancer.

CDR3 bases: TGTGCCAGCAGTTTAGGGACTAGCGGAGGTGGACTCTCCTACAATGAGCAGTTATTC. Translating it yields CASSLGTSGGGLSYNEQLF. V is TRBV12-3 or TRBV12-4 and J is TRBJ2-1, with 10 bases aligning to TRBD2. The CDR3 runs to 19 residues.